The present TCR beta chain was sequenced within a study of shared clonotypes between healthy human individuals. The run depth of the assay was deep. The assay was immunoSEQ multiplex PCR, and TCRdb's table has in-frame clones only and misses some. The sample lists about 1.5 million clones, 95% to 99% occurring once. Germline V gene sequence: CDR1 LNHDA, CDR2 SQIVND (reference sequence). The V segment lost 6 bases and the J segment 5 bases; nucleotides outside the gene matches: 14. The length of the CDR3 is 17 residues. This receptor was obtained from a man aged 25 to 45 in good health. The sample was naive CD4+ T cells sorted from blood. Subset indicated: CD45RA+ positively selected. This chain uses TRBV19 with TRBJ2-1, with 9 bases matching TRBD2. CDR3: CASSITGPSGTHNEQFF. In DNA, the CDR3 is TGTGCCAGTAGCATCACCGGGCCTAGCGGGACACACAATGAGCAGTTCTTC.